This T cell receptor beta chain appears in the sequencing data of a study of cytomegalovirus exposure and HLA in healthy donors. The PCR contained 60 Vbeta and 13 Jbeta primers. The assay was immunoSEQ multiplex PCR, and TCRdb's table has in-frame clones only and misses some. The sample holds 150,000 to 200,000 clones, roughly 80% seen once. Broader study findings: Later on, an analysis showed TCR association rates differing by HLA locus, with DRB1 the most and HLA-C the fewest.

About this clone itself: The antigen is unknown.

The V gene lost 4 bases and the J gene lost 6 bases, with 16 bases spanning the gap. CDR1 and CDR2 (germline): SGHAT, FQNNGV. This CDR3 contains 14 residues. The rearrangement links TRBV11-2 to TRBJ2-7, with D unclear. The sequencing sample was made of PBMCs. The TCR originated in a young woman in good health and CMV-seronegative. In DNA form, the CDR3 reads TGTGCCAGCAGCTCCCTCGGTACTGCAGGCGAGCAGTACTTC. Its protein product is CASSSLGTAGEQYF.